These 31 T cell receptor beta chains originate from one sample sequenced in a study of T cells in Graves' hyperthyroidism and ophthalmopathy. RNA transcripts provided the source from which TCR beta CDR3 regions were amplified. A set of HTBI primers served as the primers for a first-round RT-PCR of the TCR CDR3. Via MiXCR, TCRdb re-called the multiplex PCR reads, giving one row per CDR3 protein. Of 250,000 to 400,000 distinct CDR3 sequences listed, roughly an eighth are singletons. The sequencing sample was made of blood. These receptors were collected from a woman in her forties with Graves' ophthalmopathy.

This clonotype was recorded at least ten times. The CDR3 sequence is CASSFINGFSSYGYTF. The CDR3, as DNA: TGTGCCAGCAGTTTTATTAATGGGTTTTCGTCCTATGGCTACACCTTC. This chain links TRBV12-3 or TRBV12-4 with TRBJ1-2, with unresolved D. V dropped 3 bases and J dropped 4 bases, with 18 bases sitting between them. The CDR3 sequence is 16 residues long.

This clonotype was found many times. This chain uses TRBV28 with TRBJ2-7, with TRBD1 identical over 9 bases. V shed 3 bases, J shed 6 bases, and the junction held 0 bases outside the gene matches. The CDR3 contains 12 residues. Germline CDR1 is MDHEN and CDR2 is SYDVKM. CDR3 DNA: TGTGCCAGCAGTTTGACAGGGGGCGAGCAGTACTTC. Translated, it gives CASSLTGGEQYF.

This clonotype was picked up a small number of times. The chain has TRBV20-1 and TRBJ1-1, with TRBD1 matching 7 bases. This CDR3 contains 14 residues. V gave up 6 bases and J gave up 10 bases; unmatched junction bases: 17. Germline V gene lookup returns CDR1 DFQATT and CDR2 SNEGSKA (reference sequence). The CDR3 here is CSAPERQGGITAFF. The CDR3 DNA is TGCAGTGCCCCCGAGCGGCAGGGGGGGATTACAGCTTTCTTT.

This clonotype has ten or more counts. This rearrangement joins TRBV27 to TRBJ2-5; D gene ambiguous. Germline V gene sequence: CDR1 MNHEY, CDR2 SMNVEV (reference sequence). V was cut by 4 bases and J by 3 bases, with 18 bases left in between. The CDR3 is made up of 16 amino acids. For the CDR3, the DNA is TGTGCCAGCAGTTCACGTTTAGGGTCCACAAAAGAGACCCAGTACTTC. Its protein product is CASSSRLGSTKETQYF.

The J gene is TRBJ2-7, the V gene TRBV27; 8 bases are a match to TRBD1. This CDR3 contains 16 residues. Germline assignment: CDR1 MNHEY and CDR2 SMNVEV (reference sequence). After removal of 5 bases from V and 3 bases from J, the junction contained 12 bases not matched to a gene. DNA of the CDR3: TGTGCCAGCAGTCCCTCTGCGGGACAGGAGCTCTACGAGCAGTACTTC. Translated, it gives CASSPSAGQELYEQYF.

In its sample, this clonotype was seen a few times. The rearrangement uses TRBV6-1 and TRBJ2-5, with no clear D. The CDR3 spans 14 residues. Germline V gene data show CDR1 as MNHNS and CDR2 as SASEGT. Trimming pared 7 bases from V and 2 bases from J, leaving 14 bases between. CDR3 in DNA: TGTGCCAGCACTAAAATCGGGCAGCAAGAGACCCAGTACTTC. Its translation is CASTKIGQQETQYF.

The J gene is TRBJ2-2, the V gene TRBV11-2; no clear D gene. Germline lookup yields CDR1 SGHAT and CDR2 FQNNGV. This CDR3 has 15 residues. Deletions cut 5 bases from V and 5 bases from J, with 15 bases between. The chain's CDR3 is CASSVSGGLTGELFF. CDR3 DNA sequence: TGTGCCAGCAGCGTGTCAGGCGGTTTAACCGGGGAGCTGTTTTTT.

The chain combines TRBV4-1 with TRBJ2-7, with 10 nucleotides matching TRBD1. Germline loops: CDR1 MGHRA, CDR2 YSYEKL. The CDR3 is 15 residues long. V was pared by 4 bases and J by 7 bases, with 10 bases of the junction left unmatched. CDR3 sequence (DNA): TGCGCCAGCAGCCCCTTTGGACAGGGGGGTGGGGAGCAGTACTTC. It is translated as CASSPFGQGGGEQYF.

This clonotype has ten or more counts. The rearrangement joins TRBV15 to TRBJ2-2; TRBD2 matches 7 bases. The trim removed 7 bases at V and 4 bases at J, leaving 9 bases unmatched. CDR1 LNHNV and CDR2 YYDKDF come from the germline V gene (reference sequence). This CDR3 spans 15 amino acids. The CDR3 DNA sequence: TGTGCCACCAACTACCATTCTAGCGGCACCGGGGAGCTGTTTTTT. Encoded protein: CATNYHSSGTGELFF.

This clonotype occurred many times. This chain connects TRBV7-2 to TRBJ1-6; D call uncertain. Trimming left V 2 bases short and J 9 bases short, with 14 bases between. The CDR3 contains 15 residues. Germline V gene data show CDR1 as SGHTA and CDR2 as FQGNSA. CDR3 sequence (DNA): TGTGCCAGCAGCTTACAGGTGGTTTTGGGTTCACCCCTCCACTTT. Translated, it gives CASSLQVVLGSPLHF. The full variable domain, its missing parts supplied by reference TRBV7-2 and TRBJ1-6, is GAGVSQSPSNKVTEKGKDVELRCDPISGHTALYWYRQSLGQGLEFLIYFQGNSAPDKSGLPSDRFSAERTGGSVSTLTIQRTQQEDSAVYLCASSLQVVLGSPLHFGNGTRLTVT.

This clonotype has a count of ten or more. J is TRBJ2-1 and V is TRBV6-2 or TRBV6-3, with a weak D call TRBD1 (6 bases). The CDR3 sequence is 15 residues long. CDR1 and CDR2 from the germline V gene are MNHEY and SVGEGT. Trimming took off 6 bases at V and 4 bases at J, with 16 bases between the two ends. The CDR3 reads CASSDFGTRYNEQFF. The CDR3 bases are TGTGCCAGCAGCGACTTCGGGACACGTTACAATGAGCAGTTCTTC.

This clonotype occurred many times. V and J are TRBV18 and TRBJ1-2; possible D gene TRBD1, 6 bases. V was trimmed by 8 bases and J by 5 bases, leaving 15 bases between them. Germline assignment: CDR1 KGHSH and CDR2 LQKENI. The CDR3 length is 13 residues. DNA for the CDR3: TGTGCCAGCAGTCCCGACAGGTTATATGGCTACACCTTC. Translating it yields CASSPDRLYGYTF.

Concerning this clonotype itself: Being one base from a much bigger clone, this may be a read error. The rearrangement joins TRBV5-6 to TRBJ2-7; 11 nucleotides match TRBD2. This CDR3 has 19 amino acids. CDR1 and CDR2 (germline): SGHDT, YYEEEE. V trimming: 4 bases; J trimming: 0 bases; junction bases outside the gene matches: 15. The CDR3, as DNA: TGTGCCAGCAGCCCGGTGGATCTAGCGGGGGGAAGGAGCTCCTACGAGCAGTACTTC. It is translated as CASSPVDLAGGRSSYEQYF.

This clonotype was seen more than once but under ten times. The rearrangement joins TRBV19 to TRBJ1-6; 11 bases line up with TRBD1. Germline lookup yields CDR1 LNHDA and CDR2 SQIVND (reference sequence). The CDR3 loop spans 19 amino acids. The J segment lost 4 bases and the V segment lost 6 bases, leaving 14 bases of the junction unmatched. CDR3 in amino acids: CASRPPPWTGGNYNSPLHF. CDR3 in DNA: TGTGCCAGTAGACCCCCGCCCTGGACAGGGGGCAATTATAATTCACCCCTCCACTTT.

This clonotype was picked up many times. The V and J genes are TRBV7-9 and TRBJ1-3, with D possibly being TRBD1 (5 bases). Per germline, CDR1 SEHNR and CDR2 FQNEAQ (reference sequence). Trimming shortened V by 5 bases and J by 2 bases, and 10 bases separated the two germline ends. The CDR3 length is 14 residues. The CDR3 is CASSIRTPGNTIYF. CDR3 DNA: TGTGCCAGCAGCATCAGGACACCTGGAAACACCATATATTTT. The whole variable domain, filled in from reference TRBV7-9 and TRBJ1-3, reads DTGVSQNPRHKITKRGQNVTFRCDPISEHNRLYWYRQTLGQGPEFLTYFQNEAQLEKSRLLSDRFSAERPKGSFSTLEIQRTEQGDSAMYLCASSIRTPGNTIYFGEGSWLTVV.

V and J are TRBV14 and TRBJ2-1; D tentatively fits TRBD1 or TRBD2 (5 bases each). CDR1 is SGHDN, CDR2 FVKESK, per germline. Trimming took off 6 bases at V and 2 bases at J, with 17 bases between the two ends. CDR3 length: 16 amino acids. The CDR3 protein is CASRELGGTPYNEQFF. The CDR3 coding sequence is TGTGCCAGCAGAGAGCTGGGTGGGACCCCCTACAATGAGCAGTTCTTC. Filled out from reference TRBV14 and TRBJ2-1, the complete variable domain reads EAGVTQFPSHSVIEKGQTVTLRCDPISGHDNLYWYRRVMGKEIKFLLHFVKESKQDESGMPNNRFLAERTGGTYSTLKVQPAELEDSGVYFCASRELGGTPYNEQFFGPGTRLTVL.

The chain employs TRBV5-5 and TRBJ2-3, with a weak D call TRBD2 (5 bases). There are 16 residues in the CDR3. Trimming shortened V by 5 bases and J by 1 base, and 17 bases separated the two germline ends. The V gene's germline CDR1 is SGHKS and CDR2 YYEKEE (reference sequence). The CDR3 reads CASSQRGLLGTDTQYF. The DNA for the CDR3 is TGTGCCAGCAGTCAGCGAGGACTCTTGGGCACAGATACGCAGTATTTT.

The chain uses TRBV19 and TRBJ1-2; maybe TRBD1 (6 bases). CDR1 and CDR2 from the germline V gene are LNHDA and SQIVND (reference sequence). This CDR3 has 17 residues. V was trimmed by 3 bases and J by 1 base, leaving 18 bases between them. The CDR3 DNA is TGTGCCAGTAGTATCATCGGACAGAGCCATTTTAACTATGGCTACACCTTC. The encoded protein is CASSIIGQSHFNYGYTF.

This clonotype was observed once. This chain connects TRBV7-2 to TRBJ1-2, with D possibly TRBD1 on 6 matching bases. The CDR3 spans 16 residues. Germline CDR1 and CDR2: SGHTA and FQGNSA. V was pared by 5 bases and J by 6 bases, with 22 bases between. CDR3 DNA: TGTGCCAGCAGCCAACAGGGACCGCATAACGGTGATGGCTACACCTTC. Residues: CASSQQGPHNGDGYTF.

The rearrangement links TRBV28 to TRBJ1-5, with D perhaps TRBD1 (6 bases). This CDR3 comprises 11 residues. Germline-derived CDR1 and CDR2 are MDHEN and SYDVKM. V was cut by 3 bases and J by 16 bases, with 13 bases left in between. CDR3 protein: CASSFIGGLHF. The CDR3 coding sequence is TGTGCCAGCAGTTTTATAGGGGGGTTACATTTT.

This clonotype has ten or more counts. V is TRBV7-9 and J is TRBJ2-3; 9 bases are shared with TRBD2. CDR3 length equals 15 residues. In germline, CDR1 is SEHNR, CDR2 FQNEAQ (reference sequence). Trimming removed 2 bases from V and 4 bases from J; junction bases left unmatched: 4. CDR3 amino acids: CASSLIVAGADTQYF. The DNA of the CDR3 is TGTGCCAGCAGCTTAATTGTAGCGGGGGCAGATACGCAGTATTTT.

This clonotype has a count of ten or more. The CDR3 sequence is CATQPGTGGNEQFF. The CDR3, as DNA: TGTGCCACCCAACCCGGGACAGGTGGGAATGAGCAGTTCTTC. This chain links TRBV2 with TRBJ2-1, with 8 bases matching TRBD1. Germline CDR1 SNHLY, CDR2 FYNNEI. The CDR3 has 14 amino acids. V shed 10 bases and J 7 bases; nucleotides not matched to a gene: 12.

This clonotype was seen many times. Written as DNA, the CDR3 is TGCGCCAGCAGTGAGTCGGGCAGGGGGCGAGGCTACACCTTC. Protein sequence: CASSESGRGRGYTF. This chain links TRBV10-2 with TRBJ1-2; 8 bases fit TRBD1. The germline gives CDR1 WSHSY, CDR2 SAAADI. CDR3 length: 14 residues. J was trimmed by 8 bases and V by 0 bases; bases with no gene match: 5.

This chain links TRBV7-8 with TRBJ2-2, with 9 bases matching TRBD1. The CDR3 length is 16 residues. V trimming: 5 bases; J trimming: 5 bases; junction bases outside the gene matches: 9. Germline CDR1 and CDR2: SGHVS and FQNEAQ. This CDR3 reads CASSLPFGTGTGELFF. The CDR3 region has the DNA TGTGCCAGCAGCCTGCCTTTCGGGACAGGGACCGGGGAGCTGTTTTTT.

V and J are TRBV19 and TRBJ1-4, with no clear D. The CDR3 sequence is 14 residues long. V lost 2 bases to trimming and J lost 7 bases, with 11 bases between them. Germline CDR1 and CDR2: LNHDA and SQIVND (reference sequence). The CDR3 protein is CASSIISGGEKLFF. In DNA form, the CDR3 reads TGTGCCAGTAGTATAATTTCAGGAGGTGAAAAACTGTTTTTT.

This clonotype showed up many times. V and J are TRBV2 and TRBJ2-1, with TRBD2 identical over 11 bases. The CDR3 contains 18 residues. Trimming removed 0 bases from V and 2 bases from J; junction bases left unmatched: 6. Germline CDR1 reads SNHLY; CDR2 reads FYNNEI. The CDR3 region has the DNA TGTGCCAGCAGTGAAGCCCCGGGACTAGCGGAGACCTACAATGAGCAGTTCTTC. Translated, it gives CASSEAPGLAETYNEQFF.

This clonotype was detected only a few times. The V call is TRBV10-2, the J call TRBJ2-2, with D tentatively TRBD2 (6 bases). The CDR3 covers 13 residues. Trimming took 8 bases from V and 6 from J, leaving 13 bases between them. Germline V gene data show CDR1 as WSHSY and CDR2 as SAAADI. CDR3 residues: CASRTNPAGELFF. The CDR3 DNA follows: TGCGCCAGCCGGACTAACCCGGCCGGGGAGCTGTTTTTT.

At least ten counts were recorded for this clonotype. The V and J genes are TRBV12-3 or TRBV12-4 and TRBJ2-7; 7 bases line up with TRBD1. The CDR3 length is 14 residues. Germline trimming cut 6 bases from V and 2 bases from J; bases unmatched to any gene: 7. The CDR3 DNA is TGTGCCAGCAGCACAGGGGACAACACCTACGAGCAGTACTTC. This translates into CASSTGDNTYEQYF.

At least ten counts were recorded for this clonotype. The chain joins TRBV20-1 to TRBJ1-2, with D perhaps TRBD1 (6 bases). Germline lookup yields CDR1 DFQATT and CDR2 SNEGSKA (reference sequence). V gave up 1 base and J gave up 8 bases, with 14 bases separating them. This CDR3 is 13 amino acids long. The CDR3 DNA reads as TGCAGTGCTAGAGTACAGGGTAATGGAGGCTACACCTTC. Protein sequence: CSARVQGNGGYTF.

This clonotype was picked up many times. The rearrangement links TRBV6-1 to TRBJ2-3; 7 nucleotides align to TRBD1. J gave up 3 bases and V 6 bases, and 3 bases lay outside the gene matches. The CDR3 is made up of 13 amino acids. Germline V lookup: CDR1 MNHNS, CDR2 SASEGT. The CDR3 DNA is TGTGCCAGCAGATTGACAGGGACAGATACGCAGTATTTT. Its protein is CASRLTGTDTQYF.

This clonotype came up once. The V call is TRBV20-1, the J call TRBJ2-1; D is uncertain. The CDR3 loop spans 12 amino acids. Germline assignment: CDR1 DFQATT and CDR2 SNEGSKA (reference sequence). V shed 6 bases and J shed 8 bases, with 14 bases lying between them. The CDR3 reads CSAAEHLHEQFF. The CDR3 region has the DNA TGCAGTGCGGCGGAGCACTTACATGAGCAGTTCTTC.